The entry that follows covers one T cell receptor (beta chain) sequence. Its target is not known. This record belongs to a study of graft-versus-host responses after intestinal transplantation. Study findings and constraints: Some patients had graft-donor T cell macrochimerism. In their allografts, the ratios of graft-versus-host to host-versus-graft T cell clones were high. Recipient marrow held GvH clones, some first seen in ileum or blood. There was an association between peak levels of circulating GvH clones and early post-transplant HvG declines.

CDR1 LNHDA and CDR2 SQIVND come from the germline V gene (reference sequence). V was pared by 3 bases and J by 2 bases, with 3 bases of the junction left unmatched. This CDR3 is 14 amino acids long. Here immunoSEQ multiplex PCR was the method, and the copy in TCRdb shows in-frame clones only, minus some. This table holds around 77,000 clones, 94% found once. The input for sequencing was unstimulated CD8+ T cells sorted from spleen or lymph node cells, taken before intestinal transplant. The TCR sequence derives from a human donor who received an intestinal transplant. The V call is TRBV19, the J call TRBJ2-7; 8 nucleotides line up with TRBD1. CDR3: CASSIGQGTYEQYF. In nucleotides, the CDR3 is TGTGCCAGTAGTATCGGACAGGGAACCTACGAGCAGTACTTC.